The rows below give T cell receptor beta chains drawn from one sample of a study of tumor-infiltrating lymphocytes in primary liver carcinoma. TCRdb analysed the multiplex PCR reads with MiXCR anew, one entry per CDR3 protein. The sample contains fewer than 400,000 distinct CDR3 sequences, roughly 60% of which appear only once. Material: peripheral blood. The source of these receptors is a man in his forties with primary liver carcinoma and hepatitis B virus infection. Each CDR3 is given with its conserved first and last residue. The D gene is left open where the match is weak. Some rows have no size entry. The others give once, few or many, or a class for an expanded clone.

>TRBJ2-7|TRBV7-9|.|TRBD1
TGTGCCAGCAACTCTCCCGGGACAGGGGCCGAGCAGTACTTC
CASNSPGTGAEQYF
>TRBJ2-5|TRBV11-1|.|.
TGTGCCAGCAGTTTAGATGGGTCGGAGACCCAGGACTTC
CASSLDGSETQDF
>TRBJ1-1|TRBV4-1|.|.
TGTGCCAGTGGCCAAGCTCAGATGGACACTGAAGCTTTCTTT
CASGQAQMDTEAFF
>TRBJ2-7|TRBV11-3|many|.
TGTGCCAGCAGCTTAGGAGGTACGGACGAGCAGTACTTC
CASSLGGTDEQYF
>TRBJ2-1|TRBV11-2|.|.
TGTGCCACCAGCTCCCCTAAAGGGTCGGAGCAGTCCTTC
CATSSPKGSEQSF
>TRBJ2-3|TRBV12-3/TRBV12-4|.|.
TGTGCCAGCAGTCCCGGATCTCTCACATATACGCAGTATTTT
CASSPGSLTYTQYF
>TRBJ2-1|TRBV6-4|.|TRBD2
TGTGCCAGCAGTTCAACGGGACTAGCGGGACCCAAGGGGATGTATGAGCAGTTCTTC
CASSSTGLAGPKGMYEQFF
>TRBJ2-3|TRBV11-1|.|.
TGTGCCAGCGGCTCACGGGACCCTAGCACAGATACACAGTATTTT
CASGSRDPSTDTQYF
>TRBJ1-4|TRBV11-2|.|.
TGTGCCAGCAGCTTAGGAAGCAGCCTTGAAAAACTGTTTTTT
CASSLGSSLEKLFF
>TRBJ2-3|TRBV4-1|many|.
TGCGCCAGCAGCTCAGCGGGTCGCGATCGCACAGATACGCAGTATTTT
CASSSAGRDRTDTQYF
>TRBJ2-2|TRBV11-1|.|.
TGTGCCAGCAGCTTAGGCTGGAGCCTTAACACCGGGGAGCTGTTTTTT
CASSLGWSLNTGELFF
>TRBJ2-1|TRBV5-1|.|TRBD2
TGCGCCAGCAGCTTGGAGGGGACTAGAGGGGCGGAGTTCTTC
CASSLEGTRGAEFF
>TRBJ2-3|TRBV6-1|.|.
TGTGCCAGCAGTGAAAGGCGAAGGAGCACAGTTACGCAGTATTTT
CASSERRRSTVTQYF
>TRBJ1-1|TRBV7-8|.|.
TGTGCCAGCAGCTCCACAGGGTACGCTGAAGCTTTCTTT
CASSSTGYAEAFF
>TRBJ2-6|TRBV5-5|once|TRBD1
TGTGCCAGCAGCTTTCAACAGGGGGTTGGGGCCAACGTCCTGACTTTC
CASSFQQGVGANVLTF
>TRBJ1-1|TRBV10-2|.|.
TGCGCCAGCAGGGCTCCCGAGGGTCATGCTGAAGCTTTCTTT
CASRAPEGHAEAFF
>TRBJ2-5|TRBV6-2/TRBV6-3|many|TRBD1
TGTGCCAGCAGTGACGGACAGGGACCACAAGAGACCCAGTACTTC
CASSDGQGPQETQYF
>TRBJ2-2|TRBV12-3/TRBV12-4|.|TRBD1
TGTGCCAGCAGGCAGCGACGCCGACAGGGTGCAGGCGGGGAGCTGTTTTTT
CASRQRRRQGAGGELFF
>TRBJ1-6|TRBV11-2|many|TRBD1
TGTGCCAGCAGCGGACAGGGGACCTATAATTCACCCCTCCACTTT
CASSGQGTYNSPLHF
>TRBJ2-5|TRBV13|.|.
TGTTCCAGCAGCCCCCGCCGAGGGGCGGGACAAGAGACCCAGTACTTC
CSSSPRRGAGQETQYF
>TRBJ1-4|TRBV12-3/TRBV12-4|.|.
TGTGCCAGCAGTTTGCCCGGGTTAAGTGAAAAACTGTTTTTT
CASSLPGLSEKLFF
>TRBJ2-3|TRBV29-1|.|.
TGCAGCGTGGTCGGTGGTGCAGAAACGCAGAATTTT
CSVVGGAETQNF
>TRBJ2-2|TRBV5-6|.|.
TGTGCCAGCAGAGGTCCCATCACAGCGAGCACCGGGGAGCTGTTTTTT
CASRGPITASTGELFF
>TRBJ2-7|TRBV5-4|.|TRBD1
TGTGCCAGCAGCTTGGACAGGGGGCATTGCGAGCAGTACTTC
CASSLDRGHCEQYF
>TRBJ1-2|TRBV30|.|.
TGTGCCGGGGGGGGGTTTGAAGGCTACACCTTC
CAGGGFEGYTF
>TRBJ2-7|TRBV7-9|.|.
TGTGCCAGCAGCCCCCCAATGGTGGGATACGAGCAGTACTTC
CASSPPMVGYEQYF
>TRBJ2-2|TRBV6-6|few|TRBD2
TGTGCCAGCAGTTCGACCCTTTTTGGGAGGGACACCGGGGAGCTGTTTTTT
CASSSTLFGRDTGELFF
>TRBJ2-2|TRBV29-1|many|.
TGCAGCGTTGAAGCCGCGAACACCGGGGAGCTGTTTTTT
CSVEAANTGELFF
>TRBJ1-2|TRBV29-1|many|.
TGCAGCGTCGGGGGGCAGAACTATGGCTACACCTTC
CSVGGQNYGYTF
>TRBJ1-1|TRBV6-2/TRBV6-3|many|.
TGTGCCAGCAGGACTGCCACTCTTGAAGCTTTCTTT
CASRTATLEAFF
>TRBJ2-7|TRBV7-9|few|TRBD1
TGTGCCAGCAGCGCCAGGGGGACAGTTTACGAGCAGTACTTC
CASSARGTVYEQYF
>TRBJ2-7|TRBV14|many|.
TGTGCCAGCAGCCAAGCACAAGAGCAGTACTTC
CASSQAQEQYF
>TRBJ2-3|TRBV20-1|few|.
TGCAGTGCTAGAGATGGACTCGCAGGGCCTAGCACAGATACGCAGTATTTT
CSARDGLAGPSTDTQYF
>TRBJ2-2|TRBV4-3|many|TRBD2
TGCGCCAGCATGCACGGCCTAGCGGGGGGGACCGGGGAGCTGTTTTTT
CASMHGLAGGTGELFF
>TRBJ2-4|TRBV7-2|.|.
TGTGCCAGCAGCTTAGTCGGTAGCGGAGGCGCCAAAAACATTCAGTACTTC
CASSLVGSGGAKNIQYF
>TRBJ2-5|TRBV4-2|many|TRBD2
TGTGCCAGCAGCCAAGAAATAGCGGGAGGGCCGAAAGAGACCCAGTACTTC
CASSQEIAGGPKETQYF
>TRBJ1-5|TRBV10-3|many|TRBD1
TGTGCCATCAGTGATCGCGACAGGGGGAATCAGCCCCAGCATTTT
CAISDRDRGNQPQHF
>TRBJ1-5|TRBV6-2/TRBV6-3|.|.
TGTGCCAGCAATCGGGCAGGTGGCAGTCAGCCCCAGCATTTT
CASNRAGGSQPQHF
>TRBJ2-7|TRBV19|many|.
TGTGCCAGTAGTATTATAGTTGGAGACTACGAGCAGTACTTC
CASSIIVGDYEQYF
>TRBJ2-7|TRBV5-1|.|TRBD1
TGCGCCAGCAACTTACTAGGTCAGGGGGAAAACGAGCAGTACTTC
CASNLLGQGENEQYF
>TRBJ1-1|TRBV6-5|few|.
TGTGCCAGCAGTTCCCCAGCCCACACTGAAGCTTTCTTT
CASSSPAHTEAFF